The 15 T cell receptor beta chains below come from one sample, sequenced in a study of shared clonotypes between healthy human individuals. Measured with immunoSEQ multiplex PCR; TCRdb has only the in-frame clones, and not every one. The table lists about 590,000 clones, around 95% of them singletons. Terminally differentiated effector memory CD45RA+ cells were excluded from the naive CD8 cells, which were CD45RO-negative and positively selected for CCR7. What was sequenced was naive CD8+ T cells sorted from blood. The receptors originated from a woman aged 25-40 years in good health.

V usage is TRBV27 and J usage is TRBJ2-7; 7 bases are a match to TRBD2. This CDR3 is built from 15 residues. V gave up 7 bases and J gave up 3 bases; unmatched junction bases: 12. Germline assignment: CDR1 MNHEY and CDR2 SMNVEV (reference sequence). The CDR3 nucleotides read TGTGCCAGCATCCTCTGGAGGGAGGGCAACTACGAGCAGTACTTC. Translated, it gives CASILWREGNYEQYF.

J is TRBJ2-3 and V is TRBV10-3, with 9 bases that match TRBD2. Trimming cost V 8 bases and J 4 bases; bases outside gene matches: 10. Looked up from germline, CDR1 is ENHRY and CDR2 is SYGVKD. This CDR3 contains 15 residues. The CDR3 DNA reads TGTGCCATCCGGAGACTAGCGGAGCCTTCAGATACGCAGTATTTT. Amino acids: CAIRRLAEPSDTQYF.

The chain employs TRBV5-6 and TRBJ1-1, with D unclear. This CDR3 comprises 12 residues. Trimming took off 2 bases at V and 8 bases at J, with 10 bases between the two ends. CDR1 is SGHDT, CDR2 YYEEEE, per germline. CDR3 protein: CASSFMYSEAFF. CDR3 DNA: TGTGCCAGCAGCTTTATGTATTCCGAAGCTTTCTTT.

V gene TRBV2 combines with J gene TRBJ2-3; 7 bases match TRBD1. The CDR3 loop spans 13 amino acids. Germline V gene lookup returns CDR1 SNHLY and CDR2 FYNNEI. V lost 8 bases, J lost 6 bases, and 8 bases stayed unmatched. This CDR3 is CASRDSTLDTQYF. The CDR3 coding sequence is TGTGCCAGCCGGGACAGTACTTTGGATACGCAGTATTTT.

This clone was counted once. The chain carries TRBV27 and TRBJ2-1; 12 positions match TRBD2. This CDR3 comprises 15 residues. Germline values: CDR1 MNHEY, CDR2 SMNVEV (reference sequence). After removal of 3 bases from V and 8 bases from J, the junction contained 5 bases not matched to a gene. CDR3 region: CASSFGLAGTYEQFF. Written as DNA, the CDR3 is TGTGCCAGCAGTTTCGGACTAGCGGGAACGTATGAGCAGTTCTTC.

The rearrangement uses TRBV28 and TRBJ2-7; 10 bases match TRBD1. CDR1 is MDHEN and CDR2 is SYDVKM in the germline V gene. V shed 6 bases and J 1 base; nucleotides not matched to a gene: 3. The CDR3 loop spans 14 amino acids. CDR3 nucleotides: TGTGCCAGCAGCCTGGACAGGGGGTCCTACGAGCAGTACTTC. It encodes CASSLDRGSYEQYF.

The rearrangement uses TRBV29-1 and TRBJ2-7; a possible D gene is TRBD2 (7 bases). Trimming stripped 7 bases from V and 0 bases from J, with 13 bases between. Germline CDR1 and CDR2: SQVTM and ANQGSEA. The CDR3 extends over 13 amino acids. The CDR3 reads CSAKGGDSYEQYF. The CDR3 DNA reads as TGCAGCGCTAAAGGGGGGGACTCCTACGAGCAGTACTTC.

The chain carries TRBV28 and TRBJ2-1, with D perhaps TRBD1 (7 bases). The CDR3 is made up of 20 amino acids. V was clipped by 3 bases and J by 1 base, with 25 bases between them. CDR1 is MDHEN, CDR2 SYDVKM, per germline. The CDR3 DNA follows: TGTGCCAGCAGTTTCTTCAGGGGGTCGTCGGGGACTGATTCCTACAATGAGCAGTTCTTC. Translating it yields CASSFFRGSSGTDSYNEQFF.

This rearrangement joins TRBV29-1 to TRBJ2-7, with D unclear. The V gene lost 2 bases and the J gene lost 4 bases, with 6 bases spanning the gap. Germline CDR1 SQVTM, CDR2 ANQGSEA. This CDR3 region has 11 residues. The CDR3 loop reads CSVELGYEQYF. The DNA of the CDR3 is TGCAGCGTTGAATTGGGTTACGAGCAGTACTTC.

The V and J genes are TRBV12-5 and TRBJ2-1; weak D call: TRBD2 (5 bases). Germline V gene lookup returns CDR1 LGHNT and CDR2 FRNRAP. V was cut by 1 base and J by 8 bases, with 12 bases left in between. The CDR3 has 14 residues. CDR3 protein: CASGLDGNPYEQFF. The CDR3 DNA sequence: TGTGCTAGTGGTTTGGACGGGAATCCCTATGAGCAGTTCTTC.

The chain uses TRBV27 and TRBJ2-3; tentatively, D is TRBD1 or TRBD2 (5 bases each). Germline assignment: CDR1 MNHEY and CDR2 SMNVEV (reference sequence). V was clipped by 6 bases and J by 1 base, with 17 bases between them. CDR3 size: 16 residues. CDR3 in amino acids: CASSYRGGPGTDTQYF. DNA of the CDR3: TGTGCCAGCAGCTATCGGGGCGGTCCTGGCACAGATACGCAGTATTTT.

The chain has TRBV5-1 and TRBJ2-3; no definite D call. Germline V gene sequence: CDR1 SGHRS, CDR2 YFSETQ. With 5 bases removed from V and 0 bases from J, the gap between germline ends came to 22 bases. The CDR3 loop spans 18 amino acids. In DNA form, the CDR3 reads TGCGCCAGCAGAGGTGACTCGGGCGGCCCAACTAGCACAGATACGCAGTATTTT. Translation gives CASRGDSGGPTSTDTQYF.

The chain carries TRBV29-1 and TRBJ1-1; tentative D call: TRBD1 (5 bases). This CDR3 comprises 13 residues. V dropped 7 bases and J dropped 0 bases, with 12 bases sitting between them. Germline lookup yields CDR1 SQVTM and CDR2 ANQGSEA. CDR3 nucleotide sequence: TGCAGCGCTAGGGACGGCTTGAACACTGAAGCTTTCTTT. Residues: CSARDGLNTEAFF.

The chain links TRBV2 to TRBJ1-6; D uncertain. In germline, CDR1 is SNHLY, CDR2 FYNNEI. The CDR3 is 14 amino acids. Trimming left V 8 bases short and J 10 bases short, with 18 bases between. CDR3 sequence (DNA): TGTGCCAGCCGATGGACCCAAGAAGGATCACCCCTCCACTTT. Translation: CASRWTQEGSPLHF.

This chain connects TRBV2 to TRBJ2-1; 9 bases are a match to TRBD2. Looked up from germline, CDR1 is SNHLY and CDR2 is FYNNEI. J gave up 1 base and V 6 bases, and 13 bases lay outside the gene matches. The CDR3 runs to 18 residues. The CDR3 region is CASSEGLALPSSYNEQFF. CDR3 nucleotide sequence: TGTGCCAGCAGCGAGGGACTAGCATTACCCAGTTCCTACAATGAGCAGTTCTTC.